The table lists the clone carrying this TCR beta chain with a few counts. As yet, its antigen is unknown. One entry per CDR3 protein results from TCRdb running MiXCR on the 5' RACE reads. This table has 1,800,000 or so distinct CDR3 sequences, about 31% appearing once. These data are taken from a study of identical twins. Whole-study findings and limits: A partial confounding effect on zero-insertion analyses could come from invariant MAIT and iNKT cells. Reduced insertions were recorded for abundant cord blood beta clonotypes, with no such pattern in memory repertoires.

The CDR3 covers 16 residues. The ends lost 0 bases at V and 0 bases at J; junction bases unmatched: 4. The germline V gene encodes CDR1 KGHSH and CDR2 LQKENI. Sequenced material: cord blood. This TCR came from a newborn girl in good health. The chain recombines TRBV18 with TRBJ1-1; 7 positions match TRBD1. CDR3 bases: TGTGCCAGCTCACCACCGGGGGACAGACTGAACACTGAAGCTTTCTTT. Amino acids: CASSPPGDRLNTEAFF.